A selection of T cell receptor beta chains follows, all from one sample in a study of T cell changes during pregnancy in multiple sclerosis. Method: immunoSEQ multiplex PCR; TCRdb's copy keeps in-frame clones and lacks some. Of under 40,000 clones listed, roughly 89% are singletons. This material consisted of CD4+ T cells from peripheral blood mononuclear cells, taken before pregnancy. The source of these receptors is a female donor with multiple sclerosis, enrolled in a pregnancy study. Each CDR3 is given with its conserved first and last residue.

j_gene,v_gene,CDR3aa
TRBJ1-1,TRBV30,CACEQANTEAFF
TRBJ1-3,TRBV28,CACRSDRSSGNTIYF
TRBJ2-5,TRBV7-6,CASSLTSETQYF
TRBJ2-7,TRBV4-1,CASSQVDFVPGQPYEQYF
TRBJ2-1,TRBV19,CASTPRGGLAGGSYNEQFF
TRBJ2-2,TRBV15,CATSSSGTAVAGELFF
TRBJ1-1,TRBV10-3,CAIRGATGGANTEAFF
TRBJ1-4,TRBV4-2,CASSQDWGQYEKLFF
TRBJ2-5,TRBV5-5,CASSTPQAGFEETQYF
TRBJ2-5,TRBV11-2,CASSLDGGGGETQYF
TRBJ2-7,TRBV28,CASSPPGPLEQYF
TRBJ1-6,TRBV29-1,CSALTGTNSPLHF
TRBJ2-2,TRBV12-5,CASGFALGGTGELFF
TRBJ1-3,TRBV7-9,CASSEPDRSGNTIYF
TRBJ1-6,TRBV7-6,CASSLETRSPLHF
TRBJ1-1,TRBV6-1,CASRETGGKAFF
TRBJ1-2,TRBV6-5,CASSYRRGSYYGYTF
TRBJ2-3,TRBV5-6,CASSLGVADTQYF